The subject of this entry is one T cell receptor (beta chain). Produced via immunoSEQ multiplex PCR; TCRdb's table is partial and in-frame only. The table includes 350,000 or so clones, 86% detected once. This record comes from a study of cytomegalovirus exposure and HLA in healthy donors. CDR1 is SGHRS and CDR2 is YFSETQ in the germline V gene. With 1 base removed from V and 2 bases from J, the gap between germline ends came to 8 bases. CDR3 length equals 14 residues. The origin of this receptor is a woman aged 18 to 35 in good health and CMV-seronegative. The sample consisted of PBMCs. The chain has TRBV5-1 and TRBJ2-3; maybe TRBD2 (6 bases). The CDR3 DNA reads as TGCGCCAGCAGCTTGCAGGACTACACAGATACGCAGTATTTT. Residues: CASSLQDYTDTQYF. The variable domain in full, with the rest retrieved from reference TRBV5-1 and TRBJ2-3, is KAGVTQTPRYLIKTRGQQVTLSCSPISGHRSVSWYQQTPGQGLQFLFEYFSETQRNKGNFPGRFSGRQFSNSRSEMNVSTLELGDSALYLCASSLQDYTDTQYFGPGTRLTVL.